The text below deals with one TCR beta chain. Its antigen is as yet unknown. These data originate in a study of Ad26.COV2.S vaccination and SARS-CoV-2 variants. Background on the study: Donor was one of the participants in the Ad26.COV2.S arm of the COV1001 trial. Into the muscle, Ad26.COV2.S was dosed once or twice, 56 days apart.

Notes on the study in general: Comparable non-spike TCR breadth was observed in vaccine and placebo recipients. It was reported that spike-specific CD8+ and CD4+ T cell responses were substantially broad after vaccination.

Sequencing used immunoSEQ multiplex PCR; TCRdb keeps in-frame clones, though not all of them. Here the sample spans roughly 350,000 clones, roughly 87% being singletons. Treatment here: some 20 received Ad26.COV2.S at low or high dose, single or two shots; about 5 received placebo; per-sample allocation not given. Each sample was drawn 63 days after the first injection (of vaccine or placebo). Trimming removed 0 bases from V and 1 base from J, with 7 bases in between. The CDR3 has 14 amino acids. CDR1 and CDR2 (germline): SGDLS, YYNGEE. V gene TRBV9 combines with J gene TRBJ1-1, with D uncertain. The source was peripheral blood, collected in a trial of Ad26.COV2.S vaccine versus placebo. This receptor was obtained from a person between 18 and 59 years old who received the Ad26.COV2.S COVID-19 vaccine or a placebo. The CDR3 is CASSVDRQNTEAFF. The CDR3 nucleotides are TGTGCCAGCAGCGTAGACAGACAGAACACTGAAGCTTTCTTT.